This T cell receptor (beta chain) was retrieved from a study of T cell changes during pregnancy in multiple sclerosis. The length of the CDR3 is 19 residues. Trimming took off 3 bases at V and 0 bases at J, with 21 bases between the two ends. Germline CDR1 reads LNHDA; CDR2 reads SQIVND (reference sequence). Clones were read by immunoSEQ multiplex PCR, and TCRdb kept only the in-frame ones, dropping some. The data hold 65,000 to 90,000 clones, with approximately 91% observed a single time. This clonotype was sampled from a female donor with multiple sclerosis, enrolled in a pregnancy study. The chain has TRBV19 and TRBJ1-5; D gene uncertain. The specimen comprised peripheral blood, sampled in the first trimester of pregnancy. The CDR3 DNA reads TGTGCCAGTAGTATGGGTTCGGCGGGGTCGCTTGTTAGCAATCAGCCCCAGCATTTT. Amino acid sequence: CASSMGSAGSLVSNQPQHF. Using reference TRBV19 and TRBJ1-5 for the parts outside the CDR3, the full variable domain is DGGITQSPKYLFRKEGQNVTLSCEQNLNHDAMYWYRQDPGQGLRLIYYSQIVNDFQKGDIAEGYSVSREKKESFPLTVTSAQKNPTAFYLCASSMGSAGSLVSNQPQHFGDGTRLSIL.